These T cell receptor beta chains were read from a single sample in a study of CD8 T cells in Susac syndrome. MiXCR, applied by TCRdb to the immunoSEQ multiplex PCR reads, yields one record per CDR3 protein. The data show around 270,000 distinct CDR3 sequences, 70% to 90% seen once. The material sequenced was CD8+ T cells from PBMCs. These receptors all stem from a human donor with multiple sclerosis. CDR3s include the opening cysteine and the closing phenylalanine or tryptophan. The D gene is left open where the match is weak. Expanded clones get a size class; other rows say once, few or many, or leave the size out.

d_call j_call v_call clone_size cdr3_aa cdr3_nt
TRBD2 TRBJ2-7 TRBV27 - CASSCTSGSYEQYF TGTGCCAGCAGTTGTACTAGCGGGAGCTACGAGCAGTACTTC
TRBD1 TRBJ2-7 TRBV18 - CASSVTGVPEQYF TGTGCCAGCTCAGTGACAGGGGTCCCCGAGCAGTACTTC
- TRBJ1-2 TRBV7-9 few CASSFGTAYGYTF TGTGCCAGCAGCTTTGGTACCGCGTATGGCTACACCTTC
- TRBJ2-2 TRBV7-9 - CASSSRKDANTGELFF TGTGCCAGCAGCTCAAGAAAGGACGCGAACACCGGGGAGCTGTTTTTT
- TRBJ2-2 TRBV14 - CASSPLEGAGAGELFF TGTGCCAGCAGCCCTCTTGAGGGTGCCGGGGCCGGGGAGCTGTTTTTT
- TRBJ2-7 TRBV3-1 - CASSQDRVGGQWVGEQYF TGTGCCAGCAGCCAAGATCGGGTAGGAGGGCAATGGGTTGGCGAGCAGTACTTC
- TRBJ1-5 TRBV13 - CASSPGVNQPQHF TGTGCCAGCAGCCCCGGGGTCAATCAGCCCCAGCATTTT
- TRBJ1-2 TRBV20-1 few CSARAGAGYGYTF TGCAGTGCTAGAGCGGGGGCTGGTTATGGCTACACCTTC
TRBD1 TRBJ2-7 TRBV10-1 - CASSEVGQLYEQYF TGCGCCAGCAGTGAAGTGGGACAGCTCTACGAGCAGTACTTC
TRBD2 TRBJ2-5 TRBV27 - CASNSLGLAGEQETQYF TGTGCCAGCAACTCATTGGGACTAGCGGGCGAACAAGAGACCCAGTACTTC
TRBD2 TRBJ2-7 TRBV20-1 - CSASGVAGARYEQYF TGCAGTGCTAGTGGTGTAGCGGGAGCCCGCTACGAGCAGTACTTC
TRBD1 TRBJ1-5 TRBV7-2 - CASSLVVRGQGVPNQPQHF TGTGCCAGCAGCTTAGTTGTTCGGGGACAGGGGGTCCCAAATCAGCCCCAGCATTTT
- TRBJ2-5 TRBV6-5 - CASSTYGGAGETQYF TGTGCCAGCAGTACCTACGGGGGCGCGGGGGAGACCCAGTACTTC
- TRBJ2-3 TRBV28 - CASSSNAWTDTQYF TGTGCCAGCAGTTCAAACGCCTGGACAGATACGCAGTATTTT
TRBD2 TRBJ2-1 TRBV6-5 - CASRATSGRGNEQFF TGTGCCAGCAGGGCCACTAGCGGGAGGGGGAATGAGCAGTTCTTC
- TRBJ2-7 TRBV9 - CASSVDPGSSYEQYF TGTGCCAGCAGCGTAGATCCGGGGAGCTCCTACGAGCAGTACTTC
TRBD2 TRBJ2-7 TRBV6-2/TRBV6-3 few CASRQGLRYEQYF TGTGCCAGCCGCCAGGGACTACGATACGAGCAGTACTTC
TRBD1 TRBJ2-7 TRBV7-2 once CASSVNPGQGAYEQYF TGTGCCAGCAGCGTAAATCCGGGACAGGGGGCCTACGAGCAGTACTTC
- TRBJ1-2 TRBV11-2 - CASSFLGGGYTF TGTGCCAGCAGCTTCCTAGGTGGTGGCTACACCTTC
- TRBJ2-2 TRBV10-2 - CASRHGTGELFF TGCGCCAGCAGACATGGCACCGGGGAGCTGTTTTTT
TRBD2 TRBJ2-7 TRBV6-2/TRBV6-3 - CASSWVAGTSDTYEQYF TGTGCCAGCAGTTGGGTCGCCGGGACTAGCGATACCTACGAGCAGTACTTC
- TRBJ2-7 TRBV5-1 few CASKAPGFYEQYF TGCGCCAGCAAGGCTCCCGGGTTCTACGAGCAGTACTTC
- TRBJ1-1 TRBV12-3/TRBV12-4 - CASSLGRVGTEAFF TGTGCCAGCAGTTTAGGCAGGGTCGGCACTGAAGCTTTCTTT
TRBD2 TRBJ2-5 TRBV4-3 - CASSQVIAGAPQETQYF TGCGCCAGCAGCCAGGTTATAGCGGGAGCTCCCCAAGAGACCCAGTACTTC
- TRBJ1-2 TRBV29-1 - CSVPGPFLYGYTF TGCAGCGTCCCGGGACCCTTTCTCTATGGCTACACCTTC
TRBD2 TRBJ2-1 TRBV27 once CASIGLAGGDEQFF TGTGCCAGCATCGGGCTAGCGGGTGGGGATGAGCAGTTCTTC
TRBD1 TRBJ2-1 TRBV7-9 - CASSLVQGVNNEQFF TGTGCCAGCAGCTTAGTACAGGGGGTCAACAATGAGCAGTTCTTC
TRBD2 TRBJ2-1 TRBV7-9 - CASSPPRGTSSYNEQFF TGTGCCAGCAGCCCCCCGAGGGGGACTAGCTCCTACAATGAGCAGTTCTTC
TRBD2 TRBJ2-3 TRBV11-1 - CASSFRTGTSGVEGTDTQYF TGTGCCAGCAGCTTCCGGACCGGGACTAGCGGGGTAGAAGGCACAGATACGCAGTATTTT
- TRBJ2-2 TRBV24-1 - CATSDSESEGVTGELFF TGTGCCACCAGTGATTCAGAATCGGAAGGGGTCACCGGGGAGCTGTTTTTT
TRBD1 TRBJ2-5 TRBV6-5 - CASSYIGQGDEETQYF TGTGCCAGCAGTTACATCGGGCAGGGGGATGAAGAGACCCAGTACTTC
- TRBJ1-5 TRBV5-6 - CASSLEGFNQPQHF TGTGCCAGCAGCTTGGAAGGATTCAATCAGCCCCAGCATTTT
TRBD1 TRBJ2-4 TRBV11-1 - CASSSLLGPTKTGGYAKNIQYF TGTGCCAGCAGCTCCCTCCTCGGGCCGACCAAAACAGGGGGCTACGCCAAAAACATTCAGTACTTC
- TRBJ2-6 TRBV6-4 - CASTDSSGANVLTF TGTGCCAGCACCGATAGCTCTGGGGCCAACGTCCTGACTTTC
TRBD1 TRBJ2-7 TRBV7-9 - CASSLGAGTAEQYF TGTGCCAGCAGCTTAGGGGCCGGGACAGCCGAGCAGTACTTC
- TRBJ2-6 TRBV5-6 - CASSLISEGAGANVLTF TGTGCCAGCAGCTTAATATCGGAAGGGGCTGGGGCCAACGTCCTGACTTTC
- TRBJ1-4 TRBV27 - CASSVRGAREKLFF TGTGCCAGCAGTGTCCGAGGGGCGCGAGAAAAACTGTTTTTT
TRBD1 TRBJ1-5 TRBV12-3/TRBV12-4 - CASRGQTYQPQHF TGTGCCAGCAGGGGACAGACCTATCAGCCCCAGCATTTT
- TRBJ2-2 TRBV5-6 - CASSWGGAGELFF TGTGCCAGCAGCTGGGGAGGAGCCGGGGAGCTGTTTTTT
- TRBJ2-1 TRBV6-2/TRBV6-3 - CASSYRDFNEQFF TGTGCCAGCAGTTACCGAGACTTCAATGAGCAGTTCTTC
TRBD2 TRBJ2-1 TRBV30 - CAWWGLAGDRDEQFF TGTGCCTGGTGGGGACTAGCGGGAGATCGGGATGAGCAGTTCTTC
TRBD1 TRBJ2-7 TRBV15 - CATSRDKGTGTYEQYF TGTGCCACCAGCAGAGATAAGGGGACAGGGACCTACGAGCAGTACTTC
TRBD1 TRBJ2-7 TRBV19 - CASSIAGTVSYEQYF TGTGCCAGTAGTATTGCCGGGACAGTCTCCTACGAGCAGTACTTC